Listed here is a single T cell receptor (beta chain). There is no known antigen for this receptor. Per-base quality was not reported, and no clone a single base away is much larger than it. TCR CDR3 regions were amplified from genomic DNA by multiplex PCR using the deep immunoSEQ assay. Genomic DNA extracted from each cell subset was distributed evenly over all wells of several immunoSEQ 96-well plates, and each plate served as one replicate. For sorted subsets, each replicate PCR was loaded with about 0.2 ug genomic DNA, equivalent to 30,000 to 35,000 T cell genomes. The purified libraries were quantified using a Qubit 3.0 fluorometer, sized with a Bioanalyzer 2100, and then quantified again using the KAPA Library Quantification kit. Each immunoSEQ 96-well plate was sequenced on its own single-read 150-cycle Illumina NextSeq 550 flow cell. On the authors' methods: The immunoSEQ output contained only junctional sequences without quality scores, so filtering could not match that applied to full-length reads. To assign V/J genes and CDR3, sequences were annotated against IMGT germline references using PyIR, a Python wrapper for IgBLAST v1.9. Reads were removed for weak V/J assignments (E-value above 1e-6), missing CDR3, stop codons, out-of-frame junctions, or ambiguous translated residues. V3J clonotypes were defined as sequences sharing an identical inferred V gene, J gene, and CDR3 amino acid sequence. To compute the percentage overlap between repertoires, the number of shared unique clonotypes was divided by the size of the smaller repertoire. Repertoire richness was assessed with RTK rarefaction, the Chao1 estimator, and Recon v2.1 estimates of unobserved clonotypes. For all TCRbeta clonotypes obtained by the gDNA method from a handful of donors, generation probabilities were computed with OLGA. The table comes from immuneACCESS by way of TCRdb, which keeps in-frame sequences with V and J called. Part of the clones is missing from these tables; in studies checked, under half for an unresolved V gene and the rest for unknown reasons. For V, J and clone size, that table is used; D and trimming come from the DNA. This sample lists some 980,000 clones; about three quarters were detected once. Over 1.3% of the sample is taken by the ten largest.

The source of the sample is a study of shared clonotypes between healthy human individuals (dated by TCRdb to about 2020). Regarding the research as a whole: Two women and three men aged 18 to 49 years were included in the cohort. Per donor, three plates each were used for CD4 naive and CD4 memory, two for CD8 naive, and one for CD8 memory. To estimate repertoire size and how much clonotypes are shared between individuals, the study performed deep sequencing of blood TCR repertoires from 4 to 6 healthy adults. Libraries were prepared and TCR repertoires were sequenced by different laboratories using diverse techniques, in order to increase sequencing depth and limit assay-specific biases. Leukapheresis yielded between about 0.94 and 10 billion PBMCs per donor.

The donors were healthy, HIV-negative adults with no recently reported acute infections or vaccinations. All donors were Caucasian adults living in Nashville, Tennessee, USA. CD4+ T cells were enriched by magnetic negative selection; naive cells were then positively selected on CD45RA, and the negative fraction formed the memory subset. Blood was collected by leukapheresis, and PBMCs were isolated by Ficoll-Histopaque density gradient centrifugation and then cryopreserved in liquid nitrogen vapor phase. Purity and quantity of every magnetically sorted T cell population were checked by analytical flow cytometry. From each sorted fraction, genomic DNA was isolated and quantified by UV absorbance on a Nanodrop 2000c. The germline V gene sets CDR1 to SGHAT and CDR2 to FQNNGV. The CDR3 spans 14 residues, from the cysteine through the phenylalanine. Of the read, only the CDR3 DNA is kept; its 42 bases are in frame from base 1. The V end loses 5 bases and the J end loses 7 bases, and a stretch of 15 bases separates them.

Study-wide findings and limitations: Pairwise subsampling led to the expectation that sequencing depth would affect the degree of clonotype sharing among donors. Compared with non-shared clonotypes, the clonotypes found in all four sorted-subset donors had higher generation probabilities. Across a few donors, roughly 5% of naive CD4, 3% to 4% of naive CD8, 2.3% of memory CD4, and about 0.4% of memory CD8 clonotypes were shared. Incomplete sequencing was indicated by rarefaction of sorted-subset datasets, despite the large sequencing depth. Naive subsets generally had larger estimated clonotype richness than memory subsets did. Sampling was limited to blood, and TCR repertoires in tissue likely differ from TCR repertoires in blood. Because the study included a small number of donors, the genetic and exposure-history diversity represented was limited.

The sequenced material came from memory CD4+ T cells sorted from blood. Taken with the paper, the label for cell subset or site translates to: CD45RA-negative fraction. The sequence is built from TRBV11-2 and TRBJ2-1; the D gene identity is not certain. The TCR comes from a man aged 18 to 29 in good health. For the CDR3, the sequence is CASSGQVIGNEQFF. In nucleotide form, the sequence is TGTGCCAGCAGCGGGCAGGTGATTGGAAATGAGCAGTTCTTC.